This is a list of T cell receptor beta chains from one sample in a study of cytomegalovirus exposure and HLA in healthy donors. This table comes from immunoSEQ multiplex PCR, and its TCRdb copy is limited to in-frame clones, with some not included. The sample lists about 260,000 clones, roughly 91% seen once, with roughly 3% in the top ten. The sequenced material came from PBMCs. These receptors all stem from a woman aged 25-40 years in good health and CMV-seronegative. The CDR3 runs from the conserved cysteine through the conserved F or W. Fields, in order: J gene, V gene, clone size, D gene, CDR3 DNA, CDR3 protein. The D gene is left open where the match is weak. The size of a clone is reported for some rows only, either as once, few or many, or as a class for expanded clones.

J gene: TRBJ2-2; V gene: TRBV7-7; clone size: .; D gene: TRBD1; CDR3 DNA: TGTGCCATAAACGTCCGTCAGGGGGCTACCGGGGAGCTGTTTTTT; CDR3 protein: CAINVRQGATGELFF
J gene: TRBJ1-5; V gene: TRBV28; clone size: .; D gene: TRBD1; CDR3 DNA: TGTGCCAGCAGGGAAAGGACAGGGGCAAATCAGCCCCAGCATTTT; CDR3 protein: CASRERTGANQPQHF
J gene: TRBJ1-5; V gene: TRBV29-1; clone size: .; D gene: TRBD1; CDR3 DNA: TGCAGCGTTGAAGGACAGGGGATGGACAATCAGCCCCAGCATTTT; CDR3 protein: CSVEGQGMDNQPQHF
J gene: TRBJ2-7; V gene: TRBV28; clone size: .; D gene: TRBD2; CDR3 DNA: TGTGCCAGCACGGGAGGGAGAGGGTTCGAGCAGTACTTC; CDR3 protein: CASTGGRGFEQYF
J gene: TRBJ2-7; V gene: TRBV5-1; clone size: .; D gene: .; CDR3 DNA: TGCGCCAGCAGCGCCGGGGGAGGTGAGCAGTACTTC; CDR3 protein: CASSAGGGEQYF
J gene: TRBJ2-7; V gene: TRBV28; clone size: .; D gene: .; CDR3 DNA: TGTGCCAGCAGGTCCGTGAGGGGTACCTACGAGCAGTACTTC; CDR3 protein: CASRSVRGTYEQYF
J gene: TRBJ2-5; V gene: TRBV19; clone size: .; D gene: .; CDR3 DNA: TGTGCCAGTAGTACGTGGGGAGCTGAGACCCAGTACTTC; CDR3 protein: CASSTWGAETQYF
J gene: TRBJ1-2; V gene: TRBV28; clone size: .; D gene: .; CDR3 DNA: TGTGCCAGCAGTTTATTTCCAGGGTCAGGAGGCTACACCTTC; CDR3 protein: CASSLFPGSGGYTF
J gene: TRBJ2-2; V gene: TRBV5-1; clone size: once; D gene: .; CDR3 DNA: TGCGCCAGCAGCCTGGGGGGTAGCGGGAACACCGGGGAGCTGTTTTTT; CDR3 protein: CASSLGGSGNTGELFF
J gene: TRBJ2-7; V gene: TRBV19; clone size: .; D gene: .; CDR3 DNA: TGTGCCAGTAGTATAGATAACGGAGGGTACGAGCAGTACTTC; CDR3 protein: CASSIDNGGYEQYF
J gene: TRBJ2-7; V gene: TRBV11-3; clone size: .; D gene: .; CDR3 DNA: TGTGCCAGCAGCTCCAGGGTCCACACCTCCCCGGAGCAGTACTTC; CDR3 protein: CASSSRVHTSPEQYF
J gene: TRBJ2-7; V gene: TRBV5-1; clone size: .; D gene: .; CDR3 DNA: TGCGCCAGCAGCCCAGACACCCTGCTTTGGGACGAGCAGTACTTC; CDR3 protein: CASSPDTLLWDEQYF
J gene: TRBJ2-5; V gene: TRBV20-1; clone size: .; D gene: .; CDR3 DNA: TGCAGTGCTAGATTGGAGACCCAGTACTTC; CDR3 protein: CSARLETQYF
J gene: TRBJ2-5; V gene: TRBV11-3; clone size: .; D gene: TRBD1; CDR3 DNA: TGTGCCAGCAGTTTTCCCCAGGGGGTCCAAGAGACCCAGTACTTC; CDR3 protein: CASSFPQGVQETQYF
J gene: TRBJ2-3; V gene: TRBV5-1; clone size: .; D gene: TRBD2; CDR3 DNA: TGCGCCAGCAGCTCCGAAGGACTAGGCACAGATACGCAGTATTTT; CDR3 protein: CASSSEGLGTDTQYF
J gene: TRBJ2-1; V gene: TRBV28; clone size: once; D gene: .; CDR3 DNA: TGTGCCGGCAGGGATCGATACAATGAGCAGTTCTTC; CDR3 protein: CAGRDRYNEQFF
J gene: TRBJ2-7; V gene: TRBV5-1; clone size: .; D gene: TRBD2; CDR3 DNA: TGCGCCAGCAGAGAGAAGGGACTAGCGGGAACCGAGCAGTACTTC; CDR3 protein: CASREKGLAGTEQYF
J gene: TRBJ1-5; V gene: TRBV27; clone size: .; D gene: .; CDR3 DNA: TGTGCCAGCAGATCGGGGGCAGGTAATCAGCCCCAGCATTTT; CDR3 protein: CASRSGAGNQPQHF
J gene: TRBJ2-7; V gene: TRBV28; clone size: .; D gene: .; CDR3 DNA: TGTGCCAGCAGTTCCACCTACGAGCAGTACTTC; CDR3 protein: CASSSTYEQYF
J gene: TRBJ2-1; V gene: TRBV7-8; clone size: .; D gene: TRBD2; CDR3 DNA: TGTGCCAGCAGCAGACTACGGACGGCTAGCGGGTCCTACAATGAGCAGTTCTTC; CDR3 protein: CASSRLRTASGSYNEQFF
J gene: TRBJ2-7; V gene: TRBV7-9; clone size: .; D gene: TRBD1; CDR3 DNA: TGTGCCAGCGGGGACAGTTCCTACGAGCAGTACTTC; CDR3 protein: CASGDSSYEQYF
J gene: TRBJ2-5; V gene: TRBV5-1; clone size: .; D gene: TRBD2; CDR3 DNA: TGCGCCAGCAGCCATGCACTAGCGGGAGGCACCAAGCTGTACCAAGAGACCCAGTACTTC; CDR3 protein: CASSHALAGGTKLYQETQYF
J gene: TRBJ2-2; V gene: TRBV27; clone size: .; D gene: .; CDR3 DNA: TGTGCCAGCAGTTCCCCCCCCGGCCTCGGGGAGCTGTTTTTT; CDR3 protein: CASSSPPGLGELFF
J gene: TRBJ2-2; V gene: TRBV28; clone size: .; D gene: .; CDR3 DNA: TGTGCCAGCAGTTTCAAGACGAACACCGGGGAGCTGTTTTTT; CDR3 protein: CASSFKTNTGELFF
J gene: TRBJ2-3; V gene: TRBV28; clone size: .; D gene: .; CDR3 DNA: TGTGCCAGCAAGGCAGGCGGCACAGATACGCAGTATTTT; CDR3 protein: CASKAGGTDTQYF
J gene: TRBJ2-7; V gene: TRBV9; clone size: .; D gene: .; CDR3 DNA: TGTGCCAGCAGCGTAGGGCGGGGAGCCTACGAGCAGTACTTC; CDR3 protein: CASSVGRGAYEQYF
J gene: TRBJ2-1; V gene: TRBV13; clone size: .; D gene: .; CDR3 DNA: TGTGCCAGCAGCCCTCCGCCCTCGTACAATGAGCAGTTCTTC; CDR3 protein: CASSPPPSYNEQFF
J gene: TRBJ2-7; V gene: TRBV9; clone size: .; D gene: TRBD2; CDR3 DNA: TGTGCCAGCAGCGTAGAAGGCGGGACTAGCTCCTACGAGCAGTACTTC; CDR3 protein: CASSVEGGTSSYEQYF
J gene: TRBJ2-7; V gene: TRBV6-1; clone size: .; D gene: .; CDR3 DNA: TGTGCCAGCAGTGAAGGGACAGCCTGGGAGCAGTACTTC; CDR3 protein: CASSEGTAWEQYF